These 6 T cell receptor beta chains were sequenced from one sample in a study of cytomegalovirus exposure and HLA in healthy donors (dated by TCRdb to between 2016 and 2019). Library prep was done by the immunoSEQ multiplex PCR assay. For the multiplex PCR, a mixture combining 60 forward primers for TCR Vbeta segments and 13 reverse primers for TCR Jbeta segments was used. Entries here come from immuneACCESS through TCRdb and include only in-frame sequences with V and J called. Some clones fail to appear in such tables; in the studies checked, an unresolved V gene covers under half of the shortfall, and the cause of the remainder is unknown. This sample is represented by about 130,000 clones; 70% to 85% of them were singletons. Approximately 4.5% of the sample comes from the top ten. Specimen: PBMCs. These receptors originate from a male donor in good health and CMV-seropositive.

The chain couples TRBV7-9 to TRBJ1-4; D is ambiguous. CDR1 is SEHNR and CDR2 is FQNEAQ in the germline V gene (reference sequence). This CDR3 spans 16 amino acids. Trimming took 7 bases from V and 7 from J, leaving 22 bases between them. The CDR3 here is CASTNHLRGSGEKLFF. The CDR3 DNA reads as TGTGCCAGCACCAACCATCTCCGGGGAAGCGGTGAAAAACTGTTTTTT.

The chain couples TRBV29-1 to TRBJ1-4, with no clear D. Germline CDR1 SQVTM, CDR2 ANQGSEA. Trimming left V 3 bases short and J 8 bases short, with 13 bases between. The CDR3 sequence is 13 residues long. CDR3 protein: CSVELGQSEKLFF. The CDR3 nucleotides read TGCAGCGTTGAGTTGGGCCAGAGCGAAAAACTGTTTTTT. The entire variable domain, with the rest obtained from reference TRBV29-1 and TRBJ1-4, is as follows: SAVISQKPSRDICQRGTSLTIQCQVDSQVTMMFWYRQQPGQSLTLIATANQGSEATYESGFVIDKFPISRPNLTFSTLTVSNMSPEDSSIYLCSVELGQSEKLFFGSGTQLSVL.

The chain couples TRBV19 to TRBJ2-5; D remains unclear. Germline V gene sequence: CDR1 LNHDA, CDR2 SQIVND (reference sequence). V gave up 0 bases and J gave up 3 bases, with 5 bases separating them. The CDR3 is made up of 13 amino acids. The CDR3 DNA reads TGTGCCAGTAGTATAGACAGTGAAGAGACCCAGTACTTC. Amino acids: CASSIDSEETQYF.

CDR3 nucleotide sequence: TGTGCCAGCAGCTTAGCGAGGGGGTCCTACGAGCAGTACTTC. Amino acid sequence: CASSLARGSYEQYF. The chain recombines TRBV7-9 with TRBJ2-7; D is possibly TRBD1 (6 bases). This CDR3 is built from 14 residues. The germline gives CDR1 SEHNR, CDR2 FQNEAQ (reference sequence). V was clipped by 0 bases and J by 1 base, with 7 bases between them. The entire variable domain, with the rest obtained from reference TRBV7-9 and TRBJ2-7, is as follows: DTGVSQNPRHKITKRGQNVTFRCDPISEHNRLYWYRQTLGQGPEFLTYFQNEAQLEKSRLLSDRFSAERPKGSFSTLEIQRTEQGDSAMYLCASSLARGSYEQYFGPGTRLTVT.

V is TRBV23-1 and J is TRBJ1-2; TRBD1 might be the D (6 bases). TRBV23-1 is given ORF status, its function remaining uncertain. Trimming took 0 bases from V and 6 from J, leaving 11 bases between them. This CDR3 contains 14 residues. The CDR3: CASSQSTGLDGYTF. The CDR3 DNA is TGCGCCAGCAGTCAATCGACAGGATTGGATGGCTACACCTTC.

V and J are TRBV7-6 and TRBJ2-1; 7 bases line up with TRBD2. After removal of 5 bases from V and 14 bases from J, the junction contained 12 bases not matched to a gene. In germline, CDR1 is SGHVS, CDR2 FNYEAQ. The CDR3 contains 13 residues. The chain's CDR3 is CASSREAGRREFF. The CDR3 DNA sequence: TGTGCCAGCAGCCGGGAGGCGGGGAGAAGGGAGTTCTTC.